A single sample gave rise to the 2 T cell receptor beta chains below, sequenced in a study of blood T cell repertoires in COVID-19. Here immunoSEQ multiplex PCR was the method, and the copy in TCRdb shows in-frame clones only, minus some. Among 85,000 to 120,000 clones listed, about nine tenths were seen once. The source material was peripheral blood. The source of these receptors is a woman aged 50 to 60 with COVID-19, enrolled during active disease.

V is TRBV3-1 (or the pseudogene TRBV3-2) and J is TRBJ1-6; D unclear. The CDR3 is 13 amino acids. Trimming removed 0 bases at V and 10 bases at J, with 7 bases between. Germline V gene lookup returns CDR1 LGHDT and CDR2 YNNKEL (reference sequence). Here the CDR3 reads CASSQDRRSPLHF. CDR3 nucleotides: TGTGCCAGCAGCCAAGATCGGAGATCACCCCTCCACTTT.

The J gene is TRBJ2-7, the V gene TRBV2; D might be TRBD1 (5 bases). Germline assignment: CDR1 SNHLY and CDR2 FYNNEI. The CDR3 loop spans 13 amino acids. V was trimmed by 4 bases and J by 1 base, leaving 8 bases between them. CDR3 in DNA: TGTGCCAGCAGTGTGAAGGGGTCCTACGAGCAGTACTTC. Translating gives CASSVKGSYEQYF.